Detailed here is one T cell receptor (beta chain). This entry belongs to a study of technical replicates of blood from a handful of donors. Germline V CDR1 and CDR2: SGDLS, YYNGEE. J lost 3 bases, V lost 3 bases, and 3 bases had no gene match. The CDR3 sequence is 14 residues long. TCRdb's copy holds only in-frame clones and misses some; the assay was immunoSEQ multiplex PCR. The table has about 75,000 clones, around 97% seen once. This sequence was found in a human donor in good health. Sequencing was done on a sample of T cells isolated from PBMCs. This chain joins TRBV9 and TRBJ1-1; the match to TRBD1 covers 9 bases. The CDR3 region is CASSGTGADTEAFF. CDR3 bases: TGTGCCAGCAGCGGGACAGGGGCTGACACTGAAGCTTTCTTT.